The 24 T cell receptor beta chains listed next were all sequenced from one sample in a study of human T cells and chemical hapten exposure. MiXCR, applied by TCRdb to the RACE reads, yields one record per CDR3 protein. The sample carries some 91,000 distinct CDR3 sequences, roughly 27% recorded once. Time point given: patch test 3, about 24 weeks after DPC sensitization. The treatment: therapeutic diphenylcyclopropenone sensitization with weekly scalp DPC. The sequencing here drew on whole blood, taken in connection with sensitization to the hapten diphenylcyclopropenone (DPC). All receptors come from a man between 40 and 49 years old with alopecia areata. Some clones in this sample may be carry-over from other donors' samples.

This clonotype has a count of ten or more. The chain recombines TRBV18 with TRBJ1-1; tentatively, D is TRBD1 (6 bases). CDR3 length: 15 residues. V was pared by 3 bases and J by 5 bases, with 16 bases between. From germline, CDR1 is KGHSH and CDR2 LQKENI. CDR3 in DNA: TGTGCCAGCTCACCTGGACATGTGCAGGGGACTGAAGCTTTCTTT. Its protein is CASSPGHVQGTEAFF.

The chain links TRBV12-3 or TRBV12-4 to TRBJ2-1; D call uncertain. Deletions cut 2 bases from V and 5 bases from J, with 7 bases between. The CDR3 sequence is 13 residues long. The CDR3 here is CASSLLVNNEQFF. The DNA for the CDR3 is TGTGCCAGCAGTTTATTAGTTAACAATGAGCAGTTCTTC.

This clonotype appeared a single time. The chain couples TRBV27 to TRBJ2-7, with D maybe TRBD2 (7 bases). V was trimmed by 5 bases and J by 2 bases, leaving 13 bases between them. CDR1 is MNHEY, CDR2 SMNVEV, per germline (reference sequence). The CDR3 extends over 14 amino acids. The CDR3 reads CASSPRGGAYEQYF. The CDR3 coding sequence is TGTGCCAGCAGTCCTAGGGGGGGGGCCTACGAGCAGTACTTC.

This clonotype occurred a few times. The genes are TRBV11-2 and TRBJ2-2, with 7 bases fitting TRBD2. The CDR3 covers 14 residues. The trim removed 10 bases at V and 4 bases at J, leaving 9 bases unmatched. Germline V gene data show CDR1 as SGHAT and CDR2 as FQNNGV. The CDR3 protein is CATSAGVGTGELFF. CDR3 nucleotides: TGTGCCACCAGTGCGGGAGTCGGCACCGGGGAGCTGTTTTTT.

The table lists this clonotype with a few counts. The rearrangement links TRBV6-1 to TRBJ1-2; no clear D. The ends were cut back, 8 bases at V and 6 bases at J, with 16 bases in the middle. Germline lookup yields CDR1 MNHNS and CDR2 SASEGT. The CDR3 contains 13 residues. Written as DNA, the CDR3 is TGTGCCAGCCAAGAGACGAGGGAGGATGGCTACACCTTC. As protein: CASQETREDGYTF.

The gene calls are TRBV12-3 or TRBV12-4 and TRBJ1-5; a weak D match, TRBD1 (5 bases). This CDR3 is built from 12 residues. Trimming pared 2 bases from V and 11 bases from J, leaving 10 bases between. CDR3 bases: TGTGCCAGCAGTTTAAGCAGGGAATCCCAGCATTTT. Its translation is CASSLSRESQHF.

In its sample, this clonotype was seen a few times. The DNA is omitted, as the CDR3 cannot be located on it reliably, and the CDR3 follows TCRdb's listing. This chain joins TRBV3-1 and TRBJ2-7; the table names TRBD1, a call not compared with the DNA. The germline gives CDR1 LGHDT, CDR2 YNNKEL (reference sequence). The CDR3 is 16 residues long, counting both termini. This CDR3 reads CASSSSSVGATYEQYF.

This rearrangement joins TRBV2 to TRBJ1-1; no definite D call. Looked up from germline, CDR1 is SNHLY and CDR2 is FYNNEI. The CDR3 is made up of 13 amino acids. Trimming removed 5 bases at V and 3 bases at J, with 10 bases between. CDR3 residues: CASSSAFYTEAFF. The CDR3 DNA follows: TGTGCCAGCAGTTCGGCATTTTACACTGAAGCTTTCTTT.

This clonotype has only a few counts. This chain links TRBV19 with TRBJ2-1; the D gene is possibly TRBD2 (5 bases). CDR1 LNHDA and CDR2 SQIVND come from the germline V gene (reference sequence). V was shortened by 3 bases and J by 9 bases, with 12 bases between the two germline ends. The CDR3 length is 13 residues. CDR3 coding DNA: TGTGCCAGTAGTATCACGGGATTCAGTGAGCAGTTCTTC. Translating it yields CASSITGFSEQFF.

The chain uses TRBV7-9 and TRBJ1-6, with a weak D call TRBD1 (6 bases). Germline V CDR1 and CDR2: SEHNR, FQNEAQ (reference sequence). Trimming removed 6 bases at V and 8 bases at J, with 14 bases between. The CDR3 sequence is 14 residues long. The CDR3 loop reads CASRPTGGDSPLHF. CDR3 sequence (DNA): TGTGCCAGCAGACCGACGGGGGGCGATTCACCCCTCCACTTT. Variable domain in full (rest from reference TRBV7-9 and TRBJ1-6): DTGVSQNPRHKITKRGQNVTFRCDPISEHNRLYWYRQTLGQGPEFLTYFQNEAQLEKSRLLSDRFSAERPKGSFSTLEIQRTEQGDSAMYLCASRPTGGDSPLHFGNGTRLTVT.

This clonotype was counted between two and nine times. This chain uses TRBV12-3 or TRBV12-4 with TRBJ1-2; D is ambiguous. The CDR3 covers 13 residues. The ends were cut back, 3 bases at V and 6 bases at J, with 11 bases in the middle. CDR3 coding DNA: TGTGCCAGCAGTTTCAGGATGTGGGATGGCTACACCTTC. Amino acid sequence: CASSFRMWDGYTF.

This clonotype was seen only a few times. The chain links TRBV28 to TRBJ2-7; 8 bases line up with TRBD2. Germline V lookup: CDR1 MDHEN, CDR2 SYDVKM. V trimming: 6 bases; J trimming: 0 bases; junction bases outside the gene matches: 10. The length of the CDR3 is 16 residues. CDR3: CASSAPTSARSYEQYF. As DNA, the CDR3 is TGTGCCAGCAGCGCCCCGACTAGCGCTCGCTCCTACGAGCAGTACTTC.

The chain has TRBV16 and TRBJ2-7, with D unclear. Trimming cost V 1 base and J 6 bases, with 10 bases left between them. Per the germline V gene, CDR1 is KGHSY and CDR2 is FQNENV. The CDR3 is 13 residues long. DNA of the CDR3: TGTGCCAGCAGCCAATTGAAGGGAACCGAGCAGTACTTC. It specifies CASSQLKGTEQYF.

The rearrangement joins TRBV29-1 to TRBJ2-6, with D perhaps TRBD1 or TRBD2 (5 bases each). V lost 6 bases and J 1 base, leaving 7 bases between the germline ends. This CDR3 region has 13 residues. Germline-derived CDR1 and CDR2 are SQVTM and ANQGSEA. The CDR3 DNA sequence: TGCAGCGTGGGGGTGTCTGGGGCCAACGTCCTGACTTTC. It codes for CSVGVSGANVLTF.

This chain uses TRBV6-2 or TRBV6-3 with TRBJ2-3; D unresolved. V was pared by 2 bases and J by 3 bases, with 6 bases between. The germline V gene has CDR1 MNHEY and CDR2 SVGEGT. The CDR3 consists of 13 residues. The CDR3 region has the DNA TGTGCCAGCAGTTACAGGGTGACAGATACGCAGTATTTT. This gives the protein CASSYRVTDTQYF.

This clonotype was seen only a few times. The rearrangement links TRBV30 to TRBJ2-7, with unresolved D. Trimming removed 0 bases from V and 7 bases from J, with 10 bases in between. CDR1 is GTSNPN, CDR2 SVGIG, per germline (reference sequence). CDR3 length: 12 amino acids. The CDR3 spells CAWSVSWTEQYF. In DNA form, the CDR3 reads TGTGCCTGGAGTGTCTCGTGGACGGAGCAGTACTTC.

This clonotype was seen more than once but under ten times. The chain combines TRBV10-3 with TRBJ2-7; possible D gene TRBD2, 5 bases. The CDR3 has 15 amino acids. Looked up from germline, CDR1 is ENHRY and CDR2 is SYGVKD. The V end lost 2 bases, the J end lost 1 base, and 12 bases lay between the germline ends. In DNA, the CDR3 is TGTGCCATCAGTGAGAACGGGCCGGGGTCCTACGAGCAGTACTTC. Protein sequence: CAISENGPGSYEQYF.

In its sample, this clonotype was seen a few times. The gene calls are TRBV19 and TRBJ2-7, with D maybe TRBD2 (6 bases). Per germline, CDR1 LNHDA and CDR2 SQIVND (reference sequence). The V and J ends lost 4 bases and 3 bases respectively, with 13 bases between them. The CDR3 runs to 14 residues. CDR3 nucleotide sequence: TGTGCCAGTAGTAGGACGGGACTTTACTACGAGCAGTACTTC. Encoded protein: CASSRTGLYYEQYF.

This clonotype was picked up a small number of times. The CDR3 is CAISPGQGAGANVLTF. The CDR3 DNA sequence: TGTGCCATCAGTCCGGGACAGGGGGCTGGGGCCAACGTCCTGACTTTC. V is TRBV10-3 and J is TRBJ2-6; TRBD1 matches 11 bases. Germline CDR1 ENHRY, CDR2 SYGVKD. J lost 2 bases, V lost 5 bases, and 2 bases had no gene match. The CDR3 runs 16 residues.

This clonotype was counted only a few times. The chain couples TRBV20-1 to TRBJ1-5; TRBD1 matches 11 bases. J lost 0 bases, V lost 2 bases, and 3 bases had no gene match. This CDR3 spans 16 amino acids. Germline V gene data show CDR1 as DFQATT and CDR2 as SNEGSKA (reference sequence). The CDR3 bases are TGCAGTGCTAGATGGGGACAGGGGGTTAGCAATCAGCCCCAGCATTTT. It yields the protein CSARWGQGVSNQPQHF.

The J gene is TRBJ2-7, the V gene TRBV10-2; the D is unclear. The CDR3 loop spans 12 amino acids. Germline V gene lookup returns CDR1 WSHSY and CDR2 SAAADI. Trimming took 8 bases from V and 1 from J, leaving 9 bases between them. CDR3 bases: TGCGCCAGCGGGTCGGAGTCCTACGAGCAGTACTTC. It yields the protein CASGSESYEQYF.

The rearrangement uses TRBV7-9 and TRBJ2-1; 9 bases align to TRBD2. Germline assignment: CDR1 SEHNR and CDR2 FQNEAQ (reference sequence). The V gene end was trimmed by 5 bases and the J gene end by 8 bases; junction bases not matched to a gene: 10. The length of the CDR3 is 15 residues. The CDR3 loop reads CASSLELAGEDEQFF. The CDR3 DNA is TGTGCCAGCAGCCTGGAGTTAGCGGGAGAGGATGAGCAGTTCTTC.

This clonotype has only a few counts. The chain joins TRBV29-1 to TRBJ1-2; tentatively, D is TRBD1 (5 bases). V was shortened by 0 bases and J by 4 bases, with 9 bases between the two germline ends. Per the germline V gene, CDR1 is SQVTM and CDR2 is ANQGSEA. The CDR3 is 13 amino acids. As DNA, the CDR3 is TGCAGCGTTGAAGAACCAGGGCTCTATGGCTACACCTTC. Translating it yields CSVEEPGLYGYTF.

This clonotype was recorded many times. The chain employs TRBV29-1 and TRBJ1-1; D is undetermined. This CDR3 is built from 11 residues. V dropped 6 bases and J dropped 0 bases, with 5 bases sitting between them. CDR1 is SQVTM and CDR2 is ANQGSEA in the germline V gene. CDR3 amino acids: CSVIMNTEAFF. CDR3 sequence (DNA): TGCAGCGTCATCATGAACACTGAAGCTTTCTTT.